This T cell receptor (beta chain) was observed in a study of shared clonotypes between healthy human individuals. Points from the study as a whole: Sequencing depth was predicted to influence how clonotypes are shared among donors. Larger estimated richness was generally recorded for naive subsets relative to memory subsets.

Donors were Caucasian adults residing in Nashville, Tennessee, USA. Every immunoSEQ plate was one replicate of a subset's evenly spread DNA. Repertoires were generated with immunoSEQ multiplex PCR, while TCRdb's copy carries only in-frame clones and drops some. The table records about 1 million clones, 75% of them present only once. Note on this clone: Its antigen is unknown.

The ends were cut back, 6 bases at V and 8 bases at J, with 14 bases in the middle. The CDR3 covers 13 residues. Per the germline V gene, CDR1 is LGHNT and CDR2 is FRNRAP. The source is a man between 18 and 29 years old in good health. The genes are TRBV12-5 and TRBJ2-1, with D hard to call. Sample: memory CD4+ T cells sorted from blood. The subset: CD45RA-negative fraction. The CDR3 loop reads CASGPTPNYEQFF. Written as DNA, the CDR3 is TGTGCTAGTGGGCCGACCCCCAATTATGAGCAGTTCTTC.